Included here is one TCR beta chain sequence, with context. Its antigen is unknown. No clone much larger than this one lies a single base away; base qualities are absent. The data derive from a study of blood T cell repertoires in COVID-19 (dated by TCRdb to 2018 to 2020). The study in broad terms: Samples from collaborators originated in the United States, Italy and Spain and spanned both the acute and convalescent phases of COVID-19. The material from the prospective study consisted of cDNA or gDNA derived from T cells, B-cell-depleted T cells, or PBMCs. The dataset comprised deeply sampled blood TCRbeta repertoires from subjects exposed to, actively infected with, or recovered from COVID-19. The repertoires were made available in a free public database intended to serve as a resource for research on the immune response to SARS-CoV-2. The samples were drawn from two sources: the first 160 participants of the ongoing ImmuneRACE study, and 950 to 1,500 subjects contributed by 6 global collaborators. The sample metadata nearly always contained a de-identified subject ID, COVID-19 status, age in years and sex. Where HLA class I and class II types were available, the types were taken from metadata supplied by the sample provider, not from assay-based typing.

In the prospective study, participants were roughly 18 to 90 years old, resided in about two dozen geographic areas of the United States, and were enrolled through a virtual design. In the prospective study, participants were assigned to cohorts based on the clinical history participants reported in a screening survey and a study questionnaire. In the prospective study, whole blood, serum and a nasopharyngeal or oropharyngeal swab were collected from each participant by mobile phlebotomists. Additional blood draws and questionnaires over an approximately two-month period could optionally be provided by prospective study participants. Before DNA extraction, blood samples from the prospective study were shipped at room temperature or frozen. Here V drops 5 bases and J drops 4 bases, and the junction holds 7 bases not matched to any gene. CDR1 and CDR2, per the germline V gene (reference sequence), are LNHNV and YYDKDF. Including the terminal cysteine and phenylalanine, the CDR3 comprises 15 residues. The read is trimmed to its CDR3 DNA, 45 bases read in frame from base 1.

TCRbeta CDR3 regions were amplified from genomic DNA using the immunoSEQ Assay, a bias-controlled multiplex PCR. The original methods were these. Within the assay, amplification of reference gene primers was used to estimate how many nucleated cells each sample contained. To quantify the absolute abundance of each unique TCRbeta CDR3 rearrangement, sequence reads were collapsed and filtered. For each sample, productive Simpson clonality was calculated by taking the square root of Simpson's diversity index across productive rearrangements. TCRdb re-hosts the immuneACCESS table, in-frame sequences only. Its copies lack some clones; in the studies checked, an unresolved V gene accounts for under half of them, and the cause for the rest is not known. D and trimming come from the DNA, and the V and J calls and clone size come from that table. The sample table shows about 430,000 clones, and approximately 87% are seen once. The ten top clones hold more than 0.9% of the sample.

Study-wide findings and limitations: The quantity of clinical and demographic metadata differed by source and by participant and was supplied without curation.

The sequence joins TRBV15 to TRBJ1-1, and TRBD1 aligns with 10 junction nucleotides. The specimen was PBMCs or T cells enriched from blood (not recorded which). The clonotype was recovered from a woman in her thirties with acute COVID-19. Here the CDR3 is given as CATSPGDRGTTEAFF. The nucleotide sequence is given as TGTGCCACCAGCCCCGGGGACAGGGGTACCACTGAAGCTTTCTTT. The entire variable domain, with the stretches around the CDR3 drawn from the reference TRBV15 and TRBJ1-1 proteins, is DAMVIQNPRYQVTQFGKPVTLSCSQTLNHNVMYWYQQKSSQAPKLLFHYYDKDFNNEADTPDNFQSRRPNTSFCFLDIRSPGLGDTAMYLCATSPGDRGTTEAFFGQGTRLTVV.